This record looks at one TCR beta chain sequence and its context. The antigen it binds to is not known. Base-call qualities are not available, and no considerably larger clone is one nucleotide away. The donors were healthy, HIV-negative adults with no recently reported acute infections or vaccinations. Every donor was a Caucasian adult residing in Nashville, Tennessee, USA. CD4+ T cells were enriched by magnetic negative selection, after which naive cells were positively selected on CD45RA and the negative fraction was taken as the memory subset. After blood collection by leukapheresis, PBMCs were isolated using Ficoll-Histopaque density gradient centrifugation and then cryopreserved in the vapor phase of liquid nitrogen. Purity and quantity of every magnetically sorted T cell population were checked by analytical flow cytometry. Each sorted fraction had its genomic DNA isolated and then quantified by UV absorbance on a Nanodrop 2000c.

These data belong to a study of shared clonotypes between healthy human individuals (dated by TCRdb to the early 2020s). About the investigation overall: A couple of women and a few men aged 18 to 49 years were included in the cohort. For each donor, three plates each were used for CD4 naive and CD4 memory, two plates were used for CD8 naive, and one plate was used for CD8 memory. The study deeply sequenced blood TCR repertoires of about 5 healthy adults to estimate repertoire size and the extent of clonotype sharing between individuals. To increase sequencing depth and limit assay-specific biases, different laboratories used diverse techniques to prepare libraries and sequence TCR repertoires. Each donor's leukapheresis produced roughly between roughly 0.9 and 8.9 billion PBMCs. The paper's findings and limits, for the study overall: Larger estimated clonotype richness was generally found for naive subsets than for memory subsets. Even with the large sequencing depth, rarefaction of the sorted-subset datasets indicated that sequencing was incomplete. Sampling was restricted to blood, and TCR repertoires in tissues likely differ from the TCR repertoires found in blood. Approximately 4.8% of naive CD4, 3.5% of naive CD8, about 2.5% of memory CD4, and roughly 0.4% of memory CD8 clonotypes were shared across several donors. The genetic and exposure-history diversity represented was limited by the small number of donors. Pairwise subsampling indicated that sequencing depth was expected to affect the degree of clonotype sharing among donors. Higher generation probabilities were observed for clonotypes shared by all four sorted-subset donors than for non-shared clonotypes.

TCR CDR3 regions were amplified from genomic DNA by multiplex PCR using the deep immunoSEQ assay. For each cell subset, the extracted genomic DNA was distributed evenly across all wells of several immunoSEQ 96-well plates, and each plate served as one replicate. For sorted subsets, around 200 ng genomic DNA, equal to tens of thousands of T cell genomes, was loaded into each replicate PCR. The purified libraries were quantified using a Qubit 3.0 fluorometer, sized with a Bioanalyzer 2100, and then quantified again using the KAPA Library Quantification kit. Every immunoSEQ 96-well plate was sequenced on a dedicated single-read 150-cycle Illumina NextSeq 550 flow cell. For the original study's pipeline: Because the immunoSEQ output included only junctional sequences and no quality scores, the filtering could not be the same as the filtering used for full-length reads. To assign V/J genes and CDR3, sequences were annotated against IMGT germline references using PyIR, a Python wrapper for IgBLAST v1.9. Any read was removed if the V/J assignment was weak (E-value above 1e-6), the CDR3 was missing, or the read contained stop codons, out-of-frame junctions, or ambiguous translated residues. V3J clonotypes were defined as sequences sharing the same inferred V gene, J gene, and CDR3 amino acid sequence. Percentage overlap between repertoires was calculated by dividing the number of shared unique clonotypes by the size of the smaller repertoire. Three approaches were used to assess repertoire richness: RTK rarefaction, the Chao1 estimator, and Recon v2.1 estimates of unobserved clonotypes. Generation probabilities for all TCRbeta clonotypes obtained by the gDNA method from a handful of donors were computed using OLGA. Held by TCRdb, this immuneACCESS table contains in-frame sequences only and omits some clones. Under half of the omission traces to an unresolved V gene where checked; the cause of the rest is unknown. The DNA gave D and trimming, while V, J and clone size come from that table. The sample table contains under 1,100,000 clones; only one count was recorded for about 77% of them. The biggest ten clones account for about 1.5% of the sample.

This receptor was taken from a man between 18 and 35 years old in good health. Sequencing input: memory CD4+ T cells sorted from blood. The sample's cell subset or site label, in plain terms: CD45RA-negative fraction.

The DNA is TGTGCCAGTAGGCCAGCGGGAGGGGTGGAGACCCAGTACTTC. Its protein product is CASRPAGGVETQYF. This receptor chain uses TRBV19 and TRBJ2-5, with 10 central nucleotides matching TRBD2. The germline V end is reduced by 6 bases and the J end by 5 bases; junction bases left unmatched: 6. The germline V gene (reference sequence) supplies CDR1 LNHDA and CDR2 SQIVND. The CDR3 goes from the cysteine to the phenylalanine over 14 residues. Left in the record is the CDR3 DNA by itself, 42 bases read in frame from the first base.